The clone carrying this T cell receptor beta chain is labeled medium-sized based on frequency. This specimen belongs to a study of T cell clusters in autoimmune cytopenias. At the level of the study: The median distinct TRB clonotype count was around 2,400 per sample, from a median approximately 52,000 reads.

Tens of thousands of genome equivalents of blood DNA were amplified for TRB. This CDR3 region has 13 residues. The germline V gene encodes CDR1 SQVTM and CDR2 ANQGSEA. TRB rearrangements were amplified by touch-down multiplex PCR with mixed TRB-A/B primers. TCRdb re-analyzed the multiplex PCR reads; it lists each CDR3 protein once, without DNA. This sample lists about 6,500 distinct CDR3 sequences; its ten largest clones have less than 80%. The same data also went into a second study, on T cell repertoires in aging, cancer and after chemotherapy. That source adds: The whole study produced a dataset of around 9 million TCR reads. Age-matched healthy donors had significantly more diverse, less clonal blood TCR repertoires than untreated cancer patients.

The sample taken for sequencing was peripheral blood. The J gene is TRBJ2-2, the V gene TRBV29-1; TCRdb's D call of TRBD2 is untestable without DNA. This sequence originates from a human donor in good health. CDR3 residues: CSGRALGTGELFF.